This T cell receptor (beta chain) emerged from a study of blood T cell repertoires in COVID-19. Study-level background: Samples of COVID-19 (acute and convalescent) were obtained from the United States, Italy and Spain.

In the authors' workflow: Amplification of reference gene primers provided the estimated nucleated cell counts. Assay used: immunoSEQ multiplex PCR; TCRdb lists only in-frame clones, some missing. Clone size and V and J calls were adopted from that table, with D and trimming inferred from the DNA. The sample lists a few hundred thousand clones, approximately 86% seen once, with roughly 4.5% in the top ten. The CDR3 has 14 residues. Germline CDR1 and CDR2: SGHDT and YYEEEE. V was trimmed by 0 bases and J by 2 bases, leaving 9 bases between them. Categorization into cohorts depended on clinical history that participants reported. Within 2 weeks before study entry, exposed participants met a COVID-19 case.

Material for sequencing was PBMCs or T cells enriched from blood (not recorded which). The receptor's source is a woman aged 25 to 39 who had been exposed to COVID-19. V gene TRBV5-6 combines with J gene TRBJ2-7; TRBD1 might be the D (5 bases). The CDR3 sequence: CASSLGQSPYEQYF. CDR3 sequence (DNA): TGTGCCAGCAGCTTGGGACAGTCCCCCTACGAGCAGTACTTC.